This T cell receptor (beta chain) was observed in a study of blood T cell repertoires in COVID-19. Source study methods: The authors estimated nucleated cell counts from reference gene primer amplification. Produced via immunoSEQ multiplex PCR; TCRdb's table is partial and in-frame only. The V and J calls and clone size were taken over from that table, and D and trimming were inferred from the DNA. The data contain about 320,000 clones, more than 90% of them singletons. This CDR3 spans 14 amino acids. Germline CDR1 GTSNPN, CDR2 SVGIG (reference sequence). The V and J ends lost 1 base and 8 bases, in that order; junction bases with no gene match: 7. Membership in each cohort depended on participant-reported clinical history. Two negative PCRs, clearance, or symptom resolution had been documented for recovered Cohort 3 donors.

This chain joins TRBV30 and TRBJ1-2, with 10 nucleotides matching TRBD1. What was sequenced was PBMCs or T cells enriched from blood (not recorded which). This TCR was sampled from a man in his 60s who had recovered from COVID-19. The CDR3 DNA reads as TGTGCCTGGAGTGCCGGGACAGGGGTCTTCGGCTACACCTTC. Translating it yields CAWSAGTGVFGYTF.